What follows are 15 T cell receptor beta chains derived from one specimen sequenced in a study of T-cell memory formation after mild COVID-19. MiXCR, applied by TCRdb to the 5' RACE reads, yields one record per CDR3 protein. The sample comprises 500,000 to 600,000 distinct CDR3 sequences, roughly 17% of which are singletons, and 12% rests with the top ten. The source material was PBMCs or a T cell subset sorted from them (not recorded which). Receptors were obtained from an adult woman who had mild COVID-19 (a few samples of this study predate the infection). Cell type and time point are not known.

The chain employs TRBV27 and TRBJ2-1, with a weak D call TRBD2 (5 bases). The V gene's germline CDR1 is MNHEY and CDR2 SMNVEV (reference sequence). This CDR3 is 13 amino acids long. Trimming removed 8 bases at V and 6 bases at J, with 14 bases between. CDR3 residues: CASHKEGGNEQFF. CDR3 coding DNA: TGTGCCAGCCATAAGGAAGGAGGCAATGAGCAGTTCTTC.

V gene TRBV10-3 combines with J gene TRBJ1-3; no clear D gene. Trimming cost V 3 bases and J 0 bases, with 6 bases left between them. CDR1 and CDR2 from the germline V gene are ENHRY and SYGVKD. CDR3 length equals 14 residues. The CDR3 DNA is TGTGCCATCAGTGACACGGGCTCTGGAAACACCATATATTTT. Translation: CAISDTGSGNTIYF.

For the CDR3, the DNA is TGTGCCAGCAGCTTAGATATTCGTTACAATGAGCAGTTCTTC. As protein: CASSLDIRYNEQFF. The genes are TRBV7-9 and TRBJ2-1; D uncertain. There are 14 residues in the CDR3. The V and J ends lost 1 base and 4 bases respectively, with 8 bases between them. The V gene's germline CDR1 is SEHNR and CDR2 FQNEAQ (reference sequence).

The chain couples TRBV11-2 to TRBJ2-3, with 9 bases lining up with TRBD1. Trimming cost V 4 bases and J 1 base; bases outside gene matches: 9. The CDR3 is 17 amino acids. The germline V gene encodes CDR1 SGHAT and CDR2 FQNNGV. Here the CDR3 reads CASSYQTGGIGTDTQYF. The DNA for the CDR3 is TGTGCCAGCAGCTACCAAACAGGGGGCATTGGCACAGATACGCAGTATTTT.

The V and J genes are TRBV5-1 and TRBJ1-1; no firm D call. This CDR3 is built from 14 residues. The V and J ends lost 1 base and 2 bases respectively, with 9 bases between them. Germline values: CDR1 SGHRS, CDR2 YFSETQ. The CDR3 region is CASSLNTVNTEAFF. The CDR3 nucleotides read TGCGCCAGCAGCTTGAATACAGTAAACACTGAAGCTTTCTTT.

The V gene is TRBV11-1, the J gene TRBJ1-1; 9 bases are a match to TRBD1. Germline CDR1 is SGHAT and CDR2 is FQDESV (reference sequence). With V trimmed by 5 bases and J by 3 bases, 7 bases remained unmatched. This CDR3 has 15 amino acids. The CDR3 sequence: CASSTDRQGDTEAFF. CDR3 DNA sequence: TGTGCCAGCAGCACTGACAGACAGGGGGACACTGAAGCTTTCTTT.

The chain joins TRBV12-3 or TRBV12-4 to TRBJ2-1; maybe TRBD2 (6 bases). The CDR3 is 14 residues long. V lost 5 bases, J lost 3 bases, and 11 bases lay in between. The CDR3 nucleotides read TGTGCCAGCAGTGGGAGGTCCTACTACAATGAGCAGTTCTTC. Protein product: CASSGRSYYNEQFF.

This clonotype was seen only a few times. The CDR3 bases are TGTGCCAGCACCCGAATCGCTCGGGACAGGGAGGGGACAGATACGCAGTATTTT. Encoded protein: CASTRIARDREGTDTQYF. This sequence joins TRBV6-6 and TRBJ2-3, with TRBD1 matching over 9 bases. The CDR3 length is 18 residues. The ends lost 7 bases at V and 3 bases at J; junction bases unmatched: 17. The germline V gene encodes CDR1 MNHNY and CDR2 SVGAGI (reference sequence).

The chain carries TRBV7-2 and TRBJ1-1; D is undetermined. Per the germline V gene, CDR1 is SGHTA and CDR2 is FQGNSA. The V gene lost 4 bases and the J gene lost 4 bases, with 10 bases spanning the gap. The CDR3 contains 13 residues. The DNA of the CDR3 is TGTGCCAGCAGCTCAGAGAGAAGCACTGAAGCTTTCTTT. Translating gives CASSSERSTEAFF. Based on the CDR3 plus reference TRBV7-2 and TRBJ1-1, the full variable domain is GAGVSQSPSNKVTEKGKDVELRCDPISGHTALYWYRQSLGQGLEFLIYFQGNSAPDKSGLPSDRFSAERTGGSVSTLTIQRTQQEDSAVYLCASSSERSTEAFFGQGTRLTVV.

This clonotype was observed at least ten times. The J gene is TRBJ2-5, the V gene TRBV7-9; TRBD1 might be the D (6 bases). The germline V and J ends were trimmed by 5 bases and 2 bases, with 15 bases remaining between them. Per the germline V gene, CDR1 is SEHNR and CDR2 is FQNEAQ (reference sequence). The CDR3 contains 15 residues. As DNA, the CDR3 is TGTGCCAGCAGCCCGATCCGAGGACAGCAAGAGACCCAGTACTTC. Translated: CASSPIRGQQETQYF.

J is TRBJ2-7 and V is TRBV18; 10 positions match TRBD1. V was clipped by 3 bases and J by 7 bases; unmatched bases: 9. Germline assignment: CDR1 KGHSH and CDR2 LQKENI. The length of the CDR3 is 15 residues. This chain's CDR3 is CASSPPGTGVKEQYF. CDR3 sequence (DNA): TGTGCCAGCTCACCTCCCGGGACAGGGGTGAAGGAGCAGTACTTC.

The chain combines TRBV5-1 with TRBJ1-4, with 7 bases aligning to TRBD1. Trimming at V came to 4 bases and at J to 4 bases, leaving 7 bases not matched to a gene. CDR1 and CDR2 (germline): SGHRS, YFSETQ. The CDR3 runs 15 residues. CDR3 loop: CASSEYRGGNEKLFF. The DNA of the CDR3 is TGCGCCAGCAGCGAATACAGGGGCGGTAATGAAAAACTGTTTTTT.

As concerns this clonotype: This may come from a read error, since a much larger clone is one base off. This chain uses TRBV5-1 with TRBJ2-3; a weak D match, TRBD2 (6 bases). The CDR3 is 15 residues long. Germline CDR1 is SGHRS and CDR2 is YFSETQ. The V end was cut by 4 bases, the J end by 2 bases, with 14 bases between. The CDR3 region has the DNA TGCGCCAGCAGCCACCGGGACTCCAACACAGATACGCAGTATTTT. Translating it yields CASSHRDSNTDTQYF.

This clonotype was recorded at least ten times. V is TRBV20-1 and J is TRBJ1-6; 7 positions match TRBD1. CDR3 size: 14 residues. CDR1 DFQATT and CDR2 SNEGSKA come from the germline V gene (reference sequence). V dropped 0 bases and J dropped 10; count of bases not matched to a gene: 6. CDR3 in DNA: TGCAGTGCTAGAGATCCAAGGACAGGATCACCCCTCCACTTT. Protein product: CSARDPRTGSPLHF.

This clonotype showed up just a few times. The chain uses TRBV5-1 and TRBJ2-3; D is undetermined. Trimming left V 1 base short and J 5 bases short, with 8 bases between. This CDR3 spans 13 amino acids. Germline CDR1 reads SGHRS; CDR2 reads YFSETQ. CDR3 in amino acids: CASSLRMQDTQYF. CDR3 nucleotide sequence: TGCGCCAGCAGCTTGCGGATGCAAGATACGCAGTATTTT. The full variable domain, rest sourced from reference TRBV5-1 and TRBJ2-3, is KAGVTQTPRYLIKTRGQQVTLSCSPISGHRSVSWYQQTPGQGLQFLFEYFSETQRNKGNFPGRFSGRQFSNSRSEMNVSTLELGDSALYLCASSLRMQDTQYFGPGTRLTVL.